Here is one TCR beta chain with its context. What it binds is unknown. Germline-derived CDR1 and CDR2 are SGHDN and FVKESK. This CDR3 comprises 14 residues. Deletions cut 1 base from V and 1 base from J, with 8 bases between. This sample was included in a study of cytomegalovirus exposure and HLA in healthy donors. Overall study findings and caveats: As confirmed in vitro, three CMV-associated chains were specific for CMV antigens. The study designated 150 or so TCR beta chains cytomegalovirus-associated.

Using immunoSEQ multiplex PCR, the repertoire was profiled, and TCRdb retains in-frame clones only, with some absent. The sample holds fewer than 200,000 clones, about 89% seen once. What was sequenced was PBMCs. The sequence was obtained from a man in his thirties or forties in good health and CMV-seropositive. The gene calls are TRBV14 and TRBJ2-7; D not certain. CDR3 nucleotide sequence: TGTGCCAGCAGCCAAGTAGGTAGATCCTACGAGCAGTACTTC. Amino acids: CASSQVGRSYEQYF.